Judged by abundance, the clone carrying this T cell receptor (beta chain) is medium-sized. This sample is drawn from a study of low-dose radiotherapy and immunotherapy resistance in tumors. The overall study: The study delivered 0.5 Gy per fraction every 2 weeks to Cohort 1, totaling 6.5 Gy. Each two-week cycle included intravenous cyclophosphamide 200 mg/m2, given one day before radiation and immunotherapy.

TCRs were amplified for 15 to 20 PCR cycles with a constant-region primer and V-primer adapter. TCRdb ran MiXCR on the reads and lists one entry per CDR3 protein. The sample carries some 53,000 distinct CDR3 sequences, approximately 35% recorded once. This CDR3 comprises 14 residues. V lost 11 bases and J lost 1, with 15 bases in between. CDR1 and CDR2 (germline): MNHNS, SASEGT. Time point given: after trial treatment. Documented treatment: LDRT plus nivolumab, ipilimumab, low-dose cyclophosphamide and aspirin (RACIN trial). The clonotype comes from a male donor with rectosigmoid adenocarcinoma. V gene TRBV6-1 combines with J gene TRBJ2-1; perhaps TRBD2 as D (5 bases). Sequences were derived from PBMCs, sampled after low-dose radiotherapy plus immunotherapy. This CDR3 reads CAGRERSSYNEQFF. The CDR3, as DNA: TGTGCCGGTAGGGAGCGTAGTTCCTACAATGAGCAGTTCTTC.